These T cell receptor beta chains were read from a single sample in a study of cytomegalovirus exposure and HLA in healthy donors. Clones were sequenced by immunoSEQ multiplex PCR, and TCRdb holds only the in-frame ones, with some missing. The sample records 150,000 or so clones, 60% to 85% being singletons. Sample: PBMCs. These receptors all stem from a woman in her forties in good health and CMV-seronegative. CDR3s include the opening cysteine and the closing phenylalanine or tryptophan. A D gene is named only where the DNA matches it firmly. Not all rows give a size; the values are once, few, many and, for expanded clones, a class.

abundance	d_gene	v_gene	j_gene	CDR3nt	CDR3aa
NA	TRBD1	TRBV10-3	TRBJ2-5	TGTGCCATCACCGTGGACAGGGTTGGAGGGACCCAGTACTTC	CAITVDRVGGTQYF
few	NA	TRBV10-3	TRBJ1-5	TGTGCTAGCGTCCCGCGGTGGGTTGCGGATCAGCCCCAGCATTTT	CASVPRWVADQPQHF
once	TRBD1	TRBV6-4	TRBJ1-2	TGTGCCAGCAGTAGACAACCTCAGGGGGCCACCTATGGCTACACCTTC	CASSRQPQGATYGYTF
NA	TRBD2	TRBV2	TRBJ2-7	TGTGCCAGCACTCACGATGGTCTAGCGGGGGGGGGTTACGAGCAGTACTTC	CASTHDGLAGGGYEQYF
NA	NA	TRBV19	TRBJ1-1	TGTGCCAGTAGTGTACAGGGAATAAACACTGAAGCTTTCTTT	CASSVQGINTEAFF
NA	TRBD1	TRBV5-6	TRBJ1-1	TGTGCCAGCAGCTTGTCCAGGGGGCCAAGAAACACTGAAGCTTTCTTT	CASSLSRGPRNTEAFF
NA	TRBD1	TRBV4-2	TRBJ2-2	TGTGCCAGCAGCCAAGGGACAGGAAAAAAGACCGGGGAGCTGTTTTTT	CASSQGTGKKTGELFF
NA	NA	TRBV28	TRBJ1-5	TGTGCCAGCAGCCCTGACAGCAATAGCAATCAGCCCCAGCATTTT	CASSPDSNSNQPQHF
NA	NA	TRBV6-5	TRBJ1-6	TGTGCCAGCCAGGGGAGAAGTTCACCCCTCCACTTT	CASQGRSSPLHF
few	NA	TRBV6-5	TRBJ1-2	TGTGCCAGCGGAGGCCTTAACTATGGCTACACCTTC	CASGGLNYGYTF
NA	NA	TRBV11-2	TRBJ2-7	TGTGCCAGCAGTTTACTACTAGCAAGCCTCGAGCAGTACTTC	CASSLLLASLEQYF
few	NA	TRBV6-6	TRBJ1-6	TGTGCCAGCAGTTATGGGGGGGAGGGTAATTCACCCCTCCACTTT	CASSYGGEGNSPLHF
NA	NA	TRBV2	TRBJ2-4	TGTGCCAGCACTGAGGACTCCGCCAAAAACATTCAGTACTTC	CASTEDSAKNIQYF
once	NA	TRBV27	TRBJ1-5	TGTGCCAGCAGTTTGGTCCAGGGCACTCAGCCCCAGCATTTT	CASSLVQGTQPQHF
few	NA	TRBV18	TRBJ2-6	TGTGCCAGCTCTACGGCGGGGGCTGGCTCTGGGGCCAACGTCCTGACTTTC	CASSTAGAGSGANVLTF
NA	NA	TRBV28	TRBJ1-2	TGTGCCAGCAGTTTAGGGGCGTTTGGAGGGGGCTACACCTTC	CASSLGAFGGGYTF
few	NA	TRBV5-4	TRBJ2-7	TGTGCCAGCAGCCTTATACCCTCTGAGAACGAGCAGTACTTC	CASSLIPSENEQYF
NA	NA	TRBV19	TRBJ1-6	TGTGCCAGTAGTATCACGGGGACACATAATTCACCCCTCCACTTT	CASSITGTHNSPLHF
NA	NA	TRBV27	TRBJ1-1	TGTGCCAGCACCCCCGGGACATATAACACTGAAGCTTTCTTT	CASTPGTYNTEAFF
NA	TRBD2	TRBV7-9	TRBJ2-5	TGTGCCAGCAGTGGACTAGAAGAGACCCAGTACTTC	CASSGLEETQYF
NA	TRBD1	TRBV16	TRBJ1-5	TGTGCCAGCACCCGACAGGGGGCGTCTCAGCCCCAGCATTTT	CASTRQGASQPQHF
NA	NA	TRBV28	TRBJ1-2	TGTGCCAGCAGTCGCAAGGGGTATGGCTACACCTTC	CASSRKGYGYTF
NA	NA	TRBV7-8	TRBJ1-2	TGTGCCAGCAGCTTACGTGCGGGACGGGGCATCGATGGCTACACCTTC	CASSLRAGRGIDGYTF
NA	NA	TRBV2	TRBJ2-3	TGTGCCAGCAGTGTGGGCGGGGACGGCACAGATACGCAGTATTTT	CASSVGGDGTDTQYF
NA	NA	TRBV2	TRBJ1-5	TGTGCCAGCAGTGTCGTGGAGAATCAGCCCCAGCATTTT	CASSVVENQPQHF
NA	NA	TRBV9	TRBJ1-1	TGTGCCAGCACCCCCCCGGGACTAAACACTGAAGCTTTCTTT	CASTPPGLNTEAFF
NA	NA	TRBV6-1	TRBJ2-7	TGTGCCAGCAGTGAAACAGGGCGGTACGAGCAGTACTTC	CASSETGRYEQYF
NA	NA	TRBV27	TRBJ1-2	TGTGCCAGCAGTCTCCTAGGACTGAATGGGTATGGCTACACCTTC	CASSLLGLNGYGYTF
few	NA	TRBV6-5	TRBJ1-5	TGTGCCAGCAGTTTACAGGGTCATAGCAATCAGCCCCAGCATTTT	CASSLQGHSNQPQHF
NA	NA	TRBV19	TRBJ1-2	TGTGCCAGTAGTATTCGGCAGGGAAGCAGTGGCTACACCTTC	CASSIRQGSSGYTF
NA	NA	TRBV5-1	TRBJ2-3	TGCGCAAGCGCCCGCGGGATCGTCGGGGATACGCAGTATTTT	CASARGIVGDTQYF
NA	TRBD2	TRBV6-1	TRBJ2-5	TGTGCCAGCAGTGAAGGACTAGCGTGGGTTTCGGAGACCCAGTACTTC	CASSEGLAWVSETQYF
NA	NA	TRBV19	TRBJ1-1	TGTGCCAGTAGTATTACGCGGGGCGGGAACACTGAAGCTTTCTTT	CASSITRGGNTEAFF
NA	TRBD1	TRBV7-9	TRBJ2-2	TGTGCCAGCAGCCTCGTTCCCGGGACAGGGGCCGGGGAGCTGTTTTTT	CASSLVPGTGAGELFF
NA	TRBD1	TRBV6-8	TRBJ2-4	TGTGCCAGCAGTTACTCGGTGGAGGTGGACAGGGGAAACATTCAGTACTTC	CASSYSVEVDRGNIQYF
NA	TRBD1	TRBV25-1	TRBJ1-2	TGTGCCAGCAGTGTTGCAGGGGGCTATGGCTACACCTTC	CASSVAGGYGYTF
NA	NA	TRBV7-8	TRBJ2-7	TGTGCCAGCAGCTTGCCAACATGGGGTCGGAGCGGAAGCTCCTACGAGCAGTACTTC	CASSLPTWGRSGSSYEQYF
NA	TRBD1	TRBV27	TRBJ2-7	TGTGCCAGCGGGGAAACAGGGGGGAAAGTCTACGAGCAGTACTTC	CASGETGGKVYEQYF
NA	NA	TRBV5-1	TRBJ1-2	TGCGCCAGCAGCTTGGATGGCAGGTCTAACTATGGCTACACCTTC	CASSLDGRSNYGYTF
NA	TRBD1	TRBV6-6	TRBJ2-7	TGTGCCAGCAACGACTCCGGGGACAGGGAGCAGTACTTC	CASNDSGDREQYF
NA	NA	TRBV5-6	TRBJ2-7	TGTGCCAGCAGCTTGGCCGGAGGATCCCCCTACGAGCAGTACTTC	CASSLAGGSPYEQYF
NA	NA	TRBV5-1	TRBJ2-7	TGCGCCAGCAGCTTGGCCATCCTAGCGTCCAACAACGAGCAGTACTTC	CASSLAILASNNEQYF
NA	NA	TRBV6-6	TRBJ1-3	TGTGCCAGCAGGCCGGGAGGCGGAAACACCATATATTTT	CASRPGGGNTIYF
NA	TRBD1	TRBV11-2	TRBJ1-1	TGTGCCAGCAGTGGGGACAGGGACACTGAAGCTTTCTTT	CASSGDRDTEAFF
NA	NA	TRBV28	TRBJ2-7	TGTGCCAGCAGTTCCAATTACGAGCAGTACTTC	CASSSNYEQYF